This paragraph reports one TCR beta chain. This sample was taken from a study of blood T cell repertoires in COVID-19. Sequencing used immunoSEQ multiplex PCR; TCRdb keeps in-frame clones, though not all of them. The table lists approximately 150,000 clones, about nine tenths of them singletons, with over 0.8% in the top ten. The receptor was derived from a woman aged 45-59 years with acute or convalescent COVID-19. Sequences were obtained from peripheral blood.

The CDR3 DNA follows: TGTGCCAGCAGCTTAGCGTTAGGCGGCTATGGCTACACCTTC. Residues: CASSLALGGYGYTF. The J gene is TRBJ1-2, the V gene TRBV7-2; no definite D call. The germline V gene has CDR1 SGHTA and CDR2 FQGNSA. This CDR3 region has 14 residues. V lost 0 bases to trimming and J lost 4 bases, with 9 bases between them.